The 10 T cell receptor beta chains listed next were all sequenced from one sample in a study of T cell repertoires in cytomegalovirus infection. These receptors lack a known antigen. TCRdb itself ran the reads through MiXCR, one entry per CDR3 protein. The table has around 310,000 distinct CDR3 sequences, 29% seen once. The source was cultured PBMCs, collected from culture after CMV antigen stimulation. The receptors shown here come from a human donor in good health (CMV status not recorded). Some clones in this sample may be carry-over from other donors' samples.

This clonotype occurred a few times. No conserved phenylalanine or tryptophan is present at the end of the CDR3, so a read error is the likely explanation. The limits of the CDR3 on the DNA are not certain, so only TCRdb's listed CDR3 is given. This chain joins TRBV5-4 and TRBJ1-6; TRBD1, the table's D call, lacks a check against the DNA. The CDR3 is 10 residues long, counting both termini. Looked up from germline, CDR1 is SGHNT and CDR2 is YYREEE (reference sequence). The CDR3 here is CASSYSGRAP.

This chain connects TRBV6-6 to TRBJ2-3; D may match TRBD1 or TRBD2 (6 bases each). V gave up 2 bases and J gave up 3 bases, with 15 bases separating them. This CDR3 contains 16 residues. Germline loops: CDR1 MNHNY, CDR2 SVGAGI (reference sequence). The CDR3 protein is CASSYGGTPQTDTQYF. The CDR3 nucleotides read TGTGCCAGCAGTTACGGGGGGACACCACAAACAGATACGCAGTATTTT.

The chain is built from TRBV7-6 and TRBJ2-5, with TRBD2 as a possible D gene (6 bases). The germline CDR1 and CDR2 sequences are SGHVS and FNYEAQ. The CDR3 totals 17 residues. V dropped 4 bases and J dropped 5 bases, with 23 bases sitting between them. CDR3 sequence reads: CASSWKLRDSPQETQYF. CDR3 bases: TGTGCCAGCAGCTGGAAGCTTCGGGACTCACCTCAGGAGACCCAGTACTTC.

This chain joins TRBV7-6 and TRBJ2-7; no definite D call. This CDR3 has 14 amino acids. V was clipped by 1 base and J by 1 base, with 8 bases between them. CDR1 is SGHVS, CDR2 FNYEAQ, per germline. CDR3 DNA sequence: TGTGCCAGCAGCTTAGAACACCAATCCTACGAGCAGTACTTC. Its protein is CASSLEHQSYEQYF. The full variable domain, completed using reference TRBV7-6 and TRBJ2-7, is GAGVSQSPRYKVTKRGQDVALRCDPISGHVSLYWYRQALGQGPEFLTYFNYEAQQDKSGLPNDRFSAERPEGSISTLTIQRTEQRDSAMYRCASSLEHQSYEQYFGPGTRLTVT.

This clonotype was seen a few times. The chain recombines TRBV20-1 with TRBJ2-5; 9 nucleotides agree with TRBD2. Germline CDR1 and CDR2: DFQATT and SNEGSKA (reference sequence). V shed 5 bases and J 5 bases; nucleotides not matched to a gene: 15. CDR3 length: 16 residues. The CDR3 nucleotides are TGCAGTGCTGCCCCCGCCTTAGCGGGAGTGGTGGAGACCCAGTACTTC. Translating it yields CSAAPALAGVVETQYF.

The sample holds many counts of this clonotype. This chain links TRBV4-2 with TRBJ1-6; TRBD1 agrees at 9 bases. The V segment lost 3 bases and the J segment 10 bases; nucleotides outside the gene matches: 7. This CDR3 spans 15 amino acids. Germline-derived CDR1 and CDR2 are LGHNA and YNFKEQ. CDR3 sequence: CASSQRGQGGSPLHF. The DNA for the CDR3 is TGTGCCAGCAGCCAGAGGGGACAGGGCGGCTCACCCCTCCACTTT.

Ten or more counts support this clonotype. V usage is TRBV5-4 and J usage is TRBJ2-6; the D is unclear. Germline-derived CDR1 and CDR2 are SGHNT and YYREEE (reference sequence). The CDR3 extends over 16 amino acids. V was clipped by 0 bases and J by 0 bases, with 7 bases between them. CDR3 sequence: CASSLEAVSGANVLTF. The CDR3 region has the DNA TGTGCCAGCAGCTTGGAGGCAGTCTCTGGGGCCAACGTCCTGACTTTC.

This clonotype was picked up many times. The V call is TRBV7-6, the J call TRBJ1-1; 8 bases are shared with TRBD1. With V trimmed by 5 bases and J by 4 bases, 12 bases remained unmatched. Per germline, CDR1 SGHVS and CDR2 FNYEAQ. The CDR3 has 16 residues. Written as DNA, the CDR3 is TGTGCCAGCAGCCCCGGACAGGGAGCGGGATTCACTGAAGCTTTCTTT. This codes for CASSPGQGAGFTEAFF. The full variable domain, in which reference TRBV7-6 and TRBJ1-1 provide the parts outside the CDR3, is GAGVSQSPRYKVTKRGQDVALRCDPISGHVSLYWYRQALGQGPEFLTYFNYEAQQDKSGLPNDRFSAERPEGSISTLTIQRTEQRDSAMYRCASSPGQGAGFTEAFFGQGTRLTVV.

This clonotype was recorded many times. This chain joins TRBV7-9 and TRBJ2-7; 9 bases match TRBD1. CDR3 length equals 14 residues. CDR1 and CDR2 (germline): SEHNR, FQNEAQ (reference sequence). The V and J ends lost 5 bases and 4 bases, in that order; junction bases with no gene match: 6. CDR3 residues: CASSTGTGKYEQYF. The CDR3 nucleotides read TGTGCCAGCAGCACCGGGACAGGGAAATACGAGCAGTACTTC.

This chain connects TRBV7-9 to TRBJ2-3; 8 bases are shared with TRBD1. The V gene's germline CDR1 is SEHNR and CDR2 FQNEAQ (reference sequence). The V and J ends lost 4 bases and 5 bases, in that order; junction bases with no gene match: 17. This CDR3 comprises 18 residues. CDR3 amino acids: CASSWDRTVPSQRDTQYF. The CDR3 DNA is TGTGCCAGCAGCTGGGACAGGACTGTCCCCTCCCAGAGAGATACGCAGTATTTT.